The present T cell receptor beta chain was sequenced within a study of T cell responses to AZD1222 COVID-19 vaccine. This CDR3 is 14 amino acids long. V shed 4 bases and J 5 bases; nucleotides not matched to a gene: 6. Germline lookup yields CDR1 ENHRY and CDR2 SYGVKD. In the case of this clone: Its target is unknown.

Study-wide results and limits: Targets within unmutated variant regions were reportedly found for nearly half of spike-specific TCRs.

The table came from immunoSEQ multiplex PCR; TCRdb's copy has only in-frame clones and leaves some out. The table lists roughly 180,000 clones, 90% to 95% of them singletons. Sequencing was performed on peripheral blood, taken 28 days after the second AZD1222 dose. J is TRBJ1-1 and V is TRBV10-3; 8 bases are shared with TRBD1. This TCR was sampled from an adult who received the AZD1222 COVID-19 vaccine. CDR3 nucleotide sequence: TGTGCCATCAGTGCCGGGACAGGTTGGACTGAAGCTTTCTTT. Amino acid sequence: CAISAGTGWTEAFF.